This TCR beta chain was identified in a study of blood T cell repertoires in COVID-19. In the original analysis: Amplification of reference gene primers provided the estimated nucleated cell counts. Sequencing used immunoSEQ multiplex PCR; TCRdb keeps in-frame clones, though not all of them. V, J and clone size derive from that table, while D and trimming were established from the DNA sequence. The sample shows more than 250,000 clones, more than 70% of them seen only once. This clonotype was sampled from a woman in her twenties or thirties with COVID-19, enrolled during active disease. Sequencing was performed on peripheral blood.

The CDR3 is CASAGNTDTQYF. CDR3 coding DNA: TGTGCCAGCGCTGGCAACACAGATACGCAGTATTTT. The chain joins TRBV9 to TRBJ2-3; no reliable D call. This CDR3 spans 12 amino acids. V was trimmed by 7 bases and J by 2 bases, leaving 8 bases between them. Germline V gives CDR1 SGDLS, CDR2 YYNGEE. Supplemented by reference TRBV9 and TRBJ2-3, the full variable domain reads DSGVTQTPKHLITATGQRVTLRCSPRSGDLSVYWYQQSLDQGLQFLIQYYNGEERAKGNILERFSAQQFPDLHSELNLSSLELGDSALYFCASAGNTDTQYFGPGTRLTVL.